In its sample, the clone carrying this T cell receptor beta chain was seen a few times. A second PCR, run for about 7 to 11 cycles, used a sample-barcoded 5' primer plus a J-beta primer mix. MiXCR was run by TCRdb on the 5' RACE reads, yielding one entry per CDR3 protein. The data hold 650,000 or so distinct CDR3 sequences, with more than 45% observed a single time. Losses at the gene ends were 6 bases for V and 8 bases for J; bases not matched to a gene: 9. The CDR3 sequence is 14 residues long. Germline CDR1 reads MDHEN; CDR2 reads SYDVKM. The data are from a study of blood T cells in healthy people across ages.

The origin of this receptor is a woman aged 80 or over in good health. The J gene is TRBJ2-1, the V gene TRBV28, with 8 bases lining up with TRBD2. Sequencing input: blood. In DNA, the CDR3 is TGTGCCAGCAGATCGGGGGGGGGGCTCTATGAGCAGTTCTTC. It specifies CASRSGGGLYEQFF.